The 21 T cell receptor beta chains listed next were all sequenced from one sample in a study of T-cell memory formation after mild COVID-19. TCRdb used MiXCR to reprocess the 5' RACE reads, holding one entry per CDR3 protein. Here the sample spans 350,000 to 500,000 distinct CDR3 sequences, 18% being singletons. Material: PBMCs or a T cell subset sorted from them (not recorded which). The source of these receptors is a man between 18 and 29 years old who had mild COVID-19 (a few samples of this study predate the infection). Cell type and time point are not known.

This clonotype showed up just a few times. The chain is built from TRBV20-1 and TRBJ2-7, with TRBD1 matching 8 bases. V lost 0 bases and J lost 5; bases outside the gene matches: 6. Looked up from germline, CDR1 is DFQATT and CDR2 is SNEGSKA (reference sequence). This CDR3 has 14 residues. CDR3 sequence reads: CSARDPTTGDEQYF. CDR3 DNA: TGCAGTGCTAGAGACCCCACGACAGGGGACGAGCAGTACTTC.

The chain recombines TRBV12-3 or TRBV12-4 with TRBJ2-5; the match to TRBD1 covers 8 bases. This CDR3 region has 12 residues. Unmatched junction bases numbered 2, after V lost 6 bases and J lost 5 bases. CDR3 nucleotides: TGTGCCAGCAGCGGGGACAGGGAGACCCAGTACTTC. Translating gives CASSGDRETQYF.

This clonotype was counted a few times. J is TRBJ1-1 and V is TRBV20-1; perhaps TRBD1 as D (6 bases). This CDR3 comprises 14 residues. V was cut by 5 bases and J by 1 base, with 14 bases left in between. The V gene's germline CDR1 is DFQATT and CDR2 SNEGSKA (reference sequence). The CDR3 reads CSALRARGNTEAFF. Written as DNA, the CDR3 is TGCAGTGCTCTAAGGGCCAGGGGGAACACTGAAGCTTTCTTT.

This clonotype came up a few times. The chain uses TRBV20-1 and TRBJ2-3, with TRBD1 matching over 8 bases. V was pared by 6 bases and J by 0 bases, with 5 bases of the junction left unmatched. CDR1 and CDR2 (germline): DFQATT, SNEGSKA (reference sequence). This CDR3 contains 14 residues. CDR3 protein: CSADRTGSTDTQYF. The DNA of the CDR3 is TGCAGTGCCGACCGGACAGGGAGCACAGATACGCAGTATTTT.

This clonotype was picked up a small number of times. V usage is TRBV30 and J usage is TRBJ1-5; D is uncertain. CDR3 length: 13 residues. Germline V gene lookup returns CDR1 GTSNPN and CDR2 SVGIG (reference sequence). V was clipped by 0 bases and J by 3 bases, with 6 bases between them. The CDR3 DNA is TGTGCCTGGAGTGTGGGGAACAATCAGCCCCAGCATTTT. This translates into CAWSVGNNQPQHF.

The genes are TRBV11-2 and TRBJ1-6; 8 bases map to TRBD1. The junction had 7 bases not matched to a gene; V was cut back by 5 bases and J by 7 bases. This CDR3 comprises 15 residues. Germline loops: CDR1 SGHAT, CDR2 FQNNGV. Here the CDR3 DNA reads TGTGCCAGCAGCCCCAACCAGGGGGCAAATTCACCCCTCCACTTT. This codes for CASSPNQGANSPLHF. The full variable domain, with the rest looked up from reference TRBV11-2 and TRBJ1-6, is EAGVAQSPRYKIIEKRQSVAFWCNPISGHATLYWYQQILGQGPKLLIQFQNNGVVDDSQLPKDRFSAERLKGVDSTLKIQPAKLEDSAVYLCASSPNQGANSPLHFGNGTRLTVT.

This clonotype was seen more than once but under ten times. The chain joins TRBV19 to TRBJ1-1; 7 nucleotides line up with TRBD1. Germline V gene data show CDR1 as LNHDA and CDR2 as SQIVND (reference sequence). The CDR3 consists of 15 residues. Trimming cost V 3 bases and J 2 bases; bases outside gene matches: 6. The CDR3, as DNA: TGTGCCAGTAGTATGTCCACAGGGGTTAACACTGAAGCTTTCTTT. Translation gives CASSMSTGVNTEAFF.

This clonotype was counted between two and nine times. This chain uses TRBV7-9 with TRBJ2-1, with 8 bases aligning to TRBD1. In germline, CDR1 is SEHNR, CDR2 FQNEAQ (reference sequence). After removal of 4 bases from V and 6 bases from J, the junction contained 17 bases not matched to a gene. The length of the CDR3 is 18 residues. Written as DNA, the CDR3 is TGTGCCAGCAGCTCCCCCGGGACTTATACGCAGGGGGCCAATGAGCAGTTCTTC. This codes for CASSSPGTYTQGANEQFF.

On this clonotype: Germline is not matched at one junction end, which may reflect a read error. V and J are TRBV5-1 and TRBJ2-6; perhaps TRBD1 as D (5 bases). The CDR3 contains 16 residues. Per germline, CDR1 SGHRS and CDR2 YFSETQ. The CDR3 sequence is CGSSSGHSSGANVLTF. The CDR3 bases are TGCGGCAGCAGCTCAGGACATTCTTCTGGGGCCAACGTCCTGACTTTC.

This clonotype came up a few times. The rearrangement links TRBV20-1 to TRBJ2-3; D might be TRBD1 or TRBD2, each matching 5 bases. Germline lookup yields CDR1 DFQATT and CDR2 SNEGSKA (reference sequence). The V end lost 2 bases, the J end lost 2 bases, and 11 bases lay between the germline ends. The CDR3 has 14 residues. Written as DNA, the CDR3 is TGCAGTGCTAGAAGGGACGTACTCACAGATACGCAGTATTTT. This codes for CSARRDVLTDTQYF.

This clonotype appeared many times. This CDR3 reads CSVVGSPYGYTF. Written as DNA, the CDR3 is TGCAGCGTTGTGGGCAGCCCTTATGGCTACACCTTC. The genes are TRBV29-1 and TRBJ1-2; D is uncertain. There are 12 residues in the CDR3. Trimming left V 4 bases short and J 5 bases short, with 11 bases between. CDR1 and CDR2 (germline): SQVTM, ANQGSEA.

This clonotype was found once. The CDR3 spells CSAGTGGNRNEQFF. The CDR3 DNA reads TGCAGTGCTGGGACAGGGGGAAATAGGAATGAGCAGTTCTTC. The rearrangement uses TRBV20-1 and TRBJ2-1; the match to TRBD1 covers 11 bases. This CDR3 has 14 residues. The germline gives CDR1 DFQATT, CDR2 SNEGSKA (reference sequence). After removal of 5 bases from V and 7 bases from J, the junction contained 7 bases not matched to a gene.

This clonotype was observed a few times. The CDR3 nucleotides are TGTGCCAGCTCACCATTGGAGGGTAACTCTGGGGCCAACGTCCTGACTTTC. It is translated as CASSPLEGNSGANVLTF. The rearrangement joins TRBV18 to TRBJ2-6; a weak D match, TRBD2 (6 bases). V lost 2 bases and J lost 0, with 11 bases in between. Germline CDR1 KGHSH, CDR2 LQKENI. The CDR3 extends over 17 amino acids.

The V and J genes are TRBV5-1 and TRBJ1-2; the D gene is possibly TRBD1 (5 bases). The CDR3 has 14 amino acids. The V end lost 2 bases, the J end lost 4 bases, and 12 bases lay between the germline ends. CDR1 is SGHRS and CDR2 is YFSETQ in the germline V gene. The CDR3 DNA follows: TGCGCCAGCAGCTTTGGGGGGAGTGGCTATGGCTACACCTTC. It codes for CASSFGGSGYGYTF.

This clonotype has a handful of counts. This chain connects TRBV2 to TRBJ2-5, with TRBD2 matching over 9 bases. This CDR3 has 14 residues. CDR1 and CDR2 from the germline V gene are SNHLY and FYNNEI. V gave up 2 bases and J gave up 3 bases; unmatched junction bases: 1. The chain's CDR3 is CASSEIAGEETQYF. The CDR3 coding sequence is TGTGCCAGCAGTGAAATAGCGGGGGAAGAGACCCAGTACTTC.

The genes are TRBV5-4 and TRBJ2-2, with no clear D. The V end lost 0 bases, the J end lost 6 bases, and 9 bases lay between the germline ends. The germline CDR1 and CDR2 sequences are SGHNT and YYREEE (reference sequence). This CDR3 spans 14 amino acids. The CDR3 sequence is CASSLAGSPGELFF. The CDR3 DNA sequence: TGTGCCAGCAGCTTGGCCGGAAGTCCCGGGGAGCTGTTTTTT.

The CDR3 DNA reads as TGTGCCAGCAGCGGGTACGTTAGTGGCGAGCAGTACTTC. Its protein product is CASSGYVSGEQYF. This chain connects TRBV9 to TRBJ2-7, with D unclear. The V end was cut by 3 bases, the J end by 6 bases, with 13 bases between. The CDR3 totals 13 residues. Germline V gene lookup returns CDR1 SGDLS and CDR2 YYNGEE.

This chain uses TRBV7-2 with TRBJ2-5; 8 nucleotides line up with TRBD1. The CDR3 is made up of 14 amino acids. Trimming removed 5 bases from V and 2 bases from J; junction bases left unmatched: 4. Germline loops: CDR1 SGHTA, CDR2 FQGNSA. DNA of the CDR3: TGTGCCAGCAGCACCCGACAGGGGCAAGAGACCCAGTACTTC. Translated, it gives CASSTRQGQETQYF.

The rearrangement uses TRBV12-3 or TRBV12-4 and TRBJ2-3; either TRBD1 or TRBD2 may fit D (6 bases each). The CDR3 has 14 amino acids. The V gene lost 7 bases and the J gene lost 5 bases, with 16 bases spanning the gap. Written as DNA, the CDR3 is TGTGCCAGCACCCAGCGAGGGGGAGGAGATACGCAGTATTTT. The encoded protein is CASTQRGGGDTQYF.

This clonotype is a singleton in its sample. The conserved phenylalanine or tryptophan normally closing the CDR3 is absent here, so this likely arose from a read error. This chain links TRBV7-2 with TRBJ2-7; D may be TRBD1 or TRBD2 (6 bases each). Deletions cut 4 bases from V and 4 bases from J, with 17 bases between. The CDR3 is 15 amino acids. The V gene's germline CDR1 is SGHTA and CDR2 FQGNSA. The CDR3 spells CASSWGPGAVYEQYL. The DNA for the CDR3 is TGTGCCAGCAGCTGGGGGCCGGGGGCGGTATACGAGCAGTACCTC.

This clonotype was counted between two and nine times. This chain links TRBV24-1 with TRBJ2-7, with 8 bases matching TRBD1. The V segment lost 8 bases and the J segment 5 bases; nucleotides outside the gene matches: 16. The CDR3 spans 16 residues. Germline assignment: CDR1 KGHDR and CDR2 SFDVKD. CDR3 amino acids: CATNGQGRDGGHEQYV. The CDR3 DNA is TGTGCCACCAACGGACAGGGTAGGGACGGAGGCCACGAGCAGTACGTC.